This T cell receptor beta chain was captured in a study of blood T cell repertoires in COVID-19. Looking at the study overall: From the United States, Italy and Spain came samples of acute and convalescent COVID-19.

The CDR3 contains 14 residues. Trimming took 5 bases from V and 11 from J, leaving 17 bases between them. Germline lookup yields CDR1 SGHNT and CDR2 YYREEE (reference sequence). Original methodology: Cell counts per sample came from amplifying reference gene primers. The repertoire was sequenced with immunoSEQ multiplex PCR; TCRdb's copy has only in-frame clones and lacks some. That table gives V, J and clone size, and the DNA gave D and trimming. The sample lists a few hundred thousand clones, 88% seen once, with 0.9% to 1% in the top ten. V gene TRBV5-4 combines with J gene TRBJ1-6, with D tentatively TRBD1 (6 bases). This clonotype originated in a woman between 40 and 55 years old who had recovered from COVID-19. Material for sequencing was peripheral blood. CDR3 loop: CASRGAVGPPPLHF. Here the CDR3 DNA reads TGTGCCAGCAGGGGGGCAGTAGGGCCACCACCCCTCCACTTT.